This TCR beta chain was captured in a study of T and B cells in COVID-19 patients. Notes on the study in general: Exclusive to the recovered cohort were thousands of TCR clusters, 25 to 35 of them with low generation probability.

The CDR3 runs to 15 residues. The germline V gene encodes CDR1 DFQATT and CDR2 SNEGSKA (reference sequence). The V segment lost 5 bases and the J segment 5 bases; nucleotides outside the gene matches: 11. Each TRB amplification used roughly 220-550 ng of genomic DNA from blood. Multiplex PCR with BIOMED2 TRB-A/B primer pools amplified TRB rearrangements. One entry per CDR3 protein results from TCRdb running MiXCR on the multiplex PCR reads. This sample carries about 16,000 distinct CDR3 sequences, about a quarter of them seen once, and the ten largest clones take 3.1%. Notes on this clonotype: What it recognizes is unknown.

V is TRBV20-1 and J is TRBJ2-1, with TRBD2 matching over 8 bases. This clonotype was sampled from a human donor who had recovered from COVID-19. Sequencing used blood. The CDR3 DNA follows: TGCAGTGCTTCCGGAGGTAGCGGGATCAACAATGAGCAGTTCTTC. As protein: CSASGGSGINNEQFF.